This record concerns one TCR beta chain sequence. The antigen this receptor binds is unknown. No per-base quality is available; no much larger clone lies one base away. The treatment or condition label for this specimen denotes: in vitro stimulation with specific CMV peptide epitopes to enrich CMV-specific T cells. TCRdb names Illumina HiSeq 1500 as the instrument used. TCRdb took the public reads, trimmed them with fastp at Q25, ran MiXCR for clone calling and kept in-frame beta chains. When rows share a CDR3 protein, they turn into one entry using the most common DNA and genes. The sample table records roughly 68,000 distinct CDR3 sequences; around 20% of these occur just once. The ten most abundant clones make up around 70% of the sample. The data were obtained in a study of T cell repertoires in cytomegalovirus infection (dated by TCRdb to about 2019). For context, the study as a whole: Recently identified HLA-C-restricted CMV epitopes, whose presentation resists viral immunomodulation, were targeted by peptide stimulations together with well-studied HLA-B-restricted epitopes. Because public TCR beta signatures pointed to carriage of CMV infection together with the matching HLA type, the HLA type of each donor mattered for the analysis.

Broader findings and caveats from the paper: The ex vivo response was dominated by HLA-C-restricted CMV-specific TCR beta clonotypes, and the single most frequent clonotype in two of eight donors was supplied by these HLA-C-restricted clonotypes. In both this cohort and an independent cohort of several hundred donors, the cumulative frequency of public TCR beta family members distinguished carriers of CMV infection plus the relevant HLA type.

CDR1 SGHVS and CDR2 FNYEAQ were looked up in the germline V gene. The cysteine opens and the phenylalanine closes a CDR3 of 13 amino acids. Only CDR3 DNA remains: 39 bases, in frame from the first base. Cut back by 1 base and 10 bases, the V and J ends lie 11 bases apart. The sample was CD8+ T cells from cultured PBMCs, taken from culture after CMV antigen stimulation. The rearrangement combines TRBV7-6 with TRBJ2-1; TRBD1 is a possible D gene, resting on 6 matching bases. The receptor was derived from a human donor in good health (CMV status not recorded). Some clones in this sample may be carry-over from other donors' samples. Here the CDR3 is given as CASSLVTGKEQFF. The nucleotides are TGTGCCAGCAGCTTAGTGACAGGAAAAGAGCAGTTCTTC.